The sample holds one count of the clone carrying this T cell receptor (beta chain). The antigen is undetermined. The identical CDR3 is also encoded by other nucleotide sequences in the sample. The source of the sample is a study of cytomegalovirus exposure and HLA in healthy donors. Study information: Around 80 million unique TCR sequences came from HLA-typed donors in an early release. Study-wide points: In a later analysis, TCR beta V- and J-gene trimming was associated with a missense DCLRE1C variant.

Germline CDR1 reads MNHNY; CDR2 reads SVGAGI (reference sequence). V dropped 5 bases and J dropped 3 bases, with 10 bases sitting between them. The CDR3 is made up of 13 amino acids. The PCR used 60 Vbeta and 13 Jbeta primers. Only in-frame clones appear in the TCRdb table, and some are missing; sequencing was by immunoSEQ multiplex PCR. The table includes 130,000 or so clones, more than 70% detected once. All the people who gave samples were healthy bone marrow donors. The chain combines TRBV6-6 with TRBJ1-2, with D maybe TRBD1 (5 bases). The sequence was obtained from an older woman in good health and CMV-seronegative. Sequenced material: PBMCs. The CDR3 sequence: CASSPTGDYGYTF. CDR3 nucleotide sequence: TGTGCCAGCAGTCCTACAGGAGACTATGGCTACACCTTC.